This TCR beta chain is drawn from a study of cytomegalovirus exposure and HLA in healthy donors (dated by TCRdb to the late 2010s). Turning to the overall study: According to an earlier analysis of several hundred of the donors, about 179 million T cells yielded 120 million or so unique TCR beta sequences and more than 250 Gb of sequence data. Approximately 310 gigabases of sequencing data and 91 million or so unique TCR sequences made up an early release that covered approximately 620 HLA-typed donors. Typing coverage varied by locus: roughly 620-640 donors for A, B, C, DRB1 and DQB1; around 560 for DQA1; some 610 for DPA1; around 450 for DPB1. Rather than using new phenotypic data, the later analysis identified candidate immune exposures from TCR beta sequences and from how often those sequences occurred across donors. A later analysis re-examined previously published TCR beta repertoires from just over 650 donors and added high-resolution HLA genotyping to investigate patterns of TCR occurrence. All discovery cohort repertoires had been generated using a single sequencing platform. An earlier analysis of more than 450 of the donors used high-throughput TCR beta sequencing to judge whether each TCR beta V gene segment behaved as functional or pseudogenic. HLA typing covered class I and class II loci at four-digit resolution. Alongside the repertoire data, information on donor age, sex, ethnicity and CMV serostatus was compiled. Among about 390 genotyped donors of the cohort, an average of around 240,000 unique TCR beta nucleotide sequences were sequenced per donor, roughly 20% of them non-productive. A separate validation cohort of roughly 110 different subjects was used in addition to the 666-subject first cohort. The aim of the study was to test whether cataloging public T cell receptors could identify signatures of past pathogen exposure. The study used immunosequencing to profile the T cell repertoires of approximately 640 subjects and linked those repertoires to cytomegalovirus serostatus. The genetic ancestry cluster associated with self-reported Caucasian donors included over 65% of the 398 genotyped donors. Genome-wide SNP genotypes for about 60% of the roughly 670 donors were used in a later genetic analysis, which treated that subset as a discovery cohort. High-throughput TCR immunosequencing, statistical association of individual TCRs with disease status, and machine learning were combined to predict cytomegalovirus infection status. About five DR-DQ haplotypes were handled as single units for association and clustering, since linkage in the cohort was strong.

Details on this clone: Its antigen is unknown. Per-base qualities were not stored, and no clone one base away is much larger.

The cohort was made up of around 720 healthy bone marrow donors. Cohort members were all nominally healthy when sampled, although unrecorded immune exposures were likely present. The donor tested CMV seropositive, placing the donor among the approximately 290 seropositive members of the cohort. A peripheral blood sample was provided by each donor, and peripheral blood mononuclear cells were used for TCR beta sequencing. The Qiagen DNeasy Blood Extraction Kit was used to extract genomic DNA from the blood cell samples. What the work shows at the level of the full study, not this receptor alone: In a later analysis, the rate of TCR association differed among HLA loci, with DRB1 alleles having the most associated TCRs and HLA-C alleles having the fewest. Assigning TCR associations to individual alleles was difficult when HLA alleles, especially DR and DQ, strongly co-occurred. In a later analysis, HLA-associated TCR beta chains were found to be more clonally expanded and to have lower generation probabilities than equally common non-associated chains. Most TCR sequences were observed very rarely across donors, whereas some public TCRs were present in many individuals. A further reported finding was that TCR beta sequences accurately predicted the HLA-A and HLA-B alleles for most subjects in the first cohort. Cytomegalovirus status was reported to be diagnosed by the classifier with high specificity and sensitivity in both the original and validation cohorts. The sequencing pipeline was judged likely to have produced a cluster of highly shared sequence variants as a technical artifact. In this cohort, only TCR beta chains were sequenced, and detectable features were limited by the absence of alpha or paired-chain data. According to a later genetic analysis, donors in an Asian-associated ancestry cluster had fewer N-insertions in productive TCRs than the approximately 690-donor mean. Broadly in line with IMGT annotations, most TCR beta V segments showed up in productive rearrangements about 90% or about 30% of the time in an earlier analysis of 450 to 600 of the donors. In vitro tests confirmed that three of the cytomegalovirus-associated TCR beta chains recognize cytomegalovirus antigens. In a later analysis, most CMV-associated TCR beta chains were found to appear HLA-restricted, with HLA associations seemingly driven largely by CMV exposure. Because HLA typing was unavailable for some donors at each locus, only the typed subset was used in association tests. For the cohort, immune exposure information was limited to CMV serostatus. In a later analysis, around 17,000 TCR beta sequences were associated with specific HLA alleles at a false discovery rate of 0.05. In a later analysis, several top co-occurrence clusters were reported to appear linked to parvovirus B19, influenza, CMV and Epstein-Barr virus. Because counts were too low, some 16 rarely observed V segments, including chromosome 9 orphons, were excluded from the earlier analysis of 587 of the donors. Linkage disequilibrium might explain the correlated functional status among segregating V segments, but an unknown experimental factor could not be excluded. Roughly uniform sequencing depth across donors was assumed in presence/absence analyses, although this assumption may not hold. The study listed approximately 150 TCR beta chains as associated with cytomegalovirus. A later genetic analysis associated a missense DCLRE1C variant with V-gene and J-gene trimming of TCR beta chains, and an independent cohort replicated the association. It was suggested by the authors that the approach could potentially be generalized to other disease states and immunological phenotypes.

Library preparation was by the immunoSEQ multiplex PCR assay. The multiplex PCR relied on a mix of 60 forward primers for TCR Vbeta segments and 13 reverse primers for TCR Jbeta segments. A multiplex PCR assay on genomic DNA amplified the CDR3 region of rearranged TCR beta genes. On the Illumina HiSeq System, the amplified TCR beta libraries were sequenced as 87-base-pair reads. Turning to the authors' computational methods: Across the 500 to 750 repertoires, a later analysis counted about 81 million unique TCR beta chains, some 11 million of which were shared by at least two donors. Raw reads were error-corrected and collapsed into unique sequences by a nearest-neighbor algorithm in which closely related sequences were merged to remove PCR and sequencing errors. CDR3 sequences were aligned to IMGT reference sequences to assign V, D and J gene segments. Each retained sequence needed at least a six-nucleotide match to both a V gene segment and a J gene segment. A rearrangement was called productive if the CDR3 had no stop codons and remained in frame with V and J, and every other rearrangement was called non-productive. Following IMGT convention, CDR3 was defined as the stretch from the second conserved V-encoded cysteine up to the conserved J-encoded phenylalanine. In an earlier analysis of more than 550 of the donors, sequences lacking an unambiguous match to a single V gene segment were excluded. An earlier analysis of a few hundred of the donors classified V segments as functional when productive rearrangements were above 56.7% and as segregating when the standard deviation between donors was above 5%. A statistical classification framework was built to diagnose cytomegalovirus status from the catalog of TCR beta chain sequences. A later analysis assigned V and J genes by comparing TCR nucleotide sequences with IMGT/GENE-DB human TR gene sequences. Using the TCRdist pipeline, a later analysis assigned CDR3 sequences along with most-parsimonious VDJ recombination scenarios. A later analysis defined each TCR beta chain by its CDR3 amino acid sequence plus V-gene family, and excluded reads lacking a unique V-gene family. As a way to deal with suspected cross-contamination and a sequencing artifact, a later analysis dropped hundreds of nucleotide sequences that were highly shared and had low generation probability. For each public chain, a later analysis derived a clonal expansion index from normalized ranks of inferred template counts within each repertoire. In a later analysis, generation probabilities were computed using a VDJ recombination model fitted to out-of-frame rearrangements, and the results were checked against IGoR. A later analysis scored TCR-TCR, TCR-HLA and TCR-CMV co-occurrence with hypergeometric tests, applying a repertoire-size bias correction to TCR pairs. False discovery rates were estimated in a later analysis by permuting HLA or CMV assignments 20 times. In a later analysis, co-occurring TCRs were grouped using DBSCAN, and TCRdist sequence similarity was added for clustering within HLA-allele-positive subsets. For co-occurrence clustering, repertoires with fewer than 30,000 or more than 120,000 public chains were excluded, along with five repertoires with anomalous nucleotide sharing. The table was pulled from immuneACCESS by TCRdb, which kept in-frame rearrangements only. Such tables lose some clones; where checked, under half of the loss comes from unresolved V genes, and the rest has no known cause. V and J calls and clone size are those listed in that table; D and trimming were worked out from the DNA. This sample holds under 250,000 clones; approximately 82% were observed only once. The ten biggest clones cover roughly 10% of the sample.

This clonotype was sampled from a woman aged 50 to 60 in good health and CMV-seropositive. Sequencing used PBMCs.

This receptor carries the CDR3 CASSLTGNTGELFF. The DNA reads as follows: TGCGCCAGCAGCTTGACAGGGAACACCGGGGAGCTGTTTTTT. The sequence links TRBV5-1 to TRBJ2-2; matching of 5 bases hints at TRBD1 as the D gene. The germline V gene yields SGHRS for CDR1 and YFSETQ for CDR2. From cysteine to phenylalanine, the CDR3 is 14 amino acids long. Left in the record is the CDR3 DNA by itself, 42 bases read in frame from the first base. The junction shows trimming of 1 base on V and 1 base on J, plus 5 bases between the germline ends.